Presented here are 21 T cell receptor beta chains from one specimen sequenced in a study of response to subunit inactivated influenza vaccine. A single record per CDR3 protein comes from TCRdb applying MiXCR to the RT-PCR reads. The sample holds 450,000 to 600,000 distinct CDR3 sequences, around 7.7% seen once. Material: PBMCs from blood, obtained 23 to 25 months after vaccination. All receptors derive from a man between 50 and 75 years old who received an inactivated influenza vaccine.

The V call is TRBV30, the J call TRBJ2-5, with TRBD1 matching 7 bases. The CDR3 has 16 residues. CDR1 and CDR2 (germline): GTSNPN, SVGIG (reference sequence). With 3 bases clipped from V and 4 bases from J, the junction kept 14 bases outside the gene matches. The CDR3 DNA is TGTGCCTGGAGCCCGGGAAGGGGGCCGGCGGTAGAGACCCAGTACTTC. It specifies CAWSPGRGPAVETQYF.

V is TRBV9 and J is TRBJ2-1; 10 bases are shared with TRBD1. After removal of 0 bases from V and 8 bases from J, the junction contained 8 bases not matched to a gene. The CDR3 is 16 amino acids. The germline V gene has CDR1 SGDLS and CDR2 YYNGEE. The CDR3 DNA is TGTGCCAGCAGCGTAGCGAGGACAGGGGGGTTCGATGAGCAGTTCTTC. It specifies CASSVARTGGFDEQFF. Complete variable domain (other parts from reference TRBV9 and TRBJ2-1): DSGVTQTPKHLITATGQRVTLRCSPRSGDLSVYWYQQSLDQGLQFLIQYYNGEERAKGNILERFSAQQFPDLHSELNLSSLELGDSALYFCASSVARTGGFDEQFFGPGTRLTVL.

This clonotype came up a few times. The chain employs TRBV12-3 or TRBV12-4 and TRBJ1-3; D not resolved. V lost 7 bases to trimming and J lost 4 bases, with 11 bases between them. The CDR3 sequence is 13 residues long. The CDR3 DNA sequence: TGTGCCAGCACCTTCTCGGAGGGAAACACCATATATTTT. Encoded protein: CASTFSEGNTIYF.

The chain uses TRBV4-3 and TRBJ2-7; TRBD2 aligns across 11 bases. CDR3 length equals 16 residues. Germline-derived CDR1 and CDR2 are LGHNA and YSLEER. Trimming removed 1 base from V and 0 bases from J; junction bases left unmatched: 2. CDR3 sequence (DNA): TGCGCCAGCAGCCAAGGACTAGCGGGGAACTCCTACGAGCAGTACTTC. The encoded protein is CASSQGLAGNSYEQYF.

This clonotype was seen ten or more times. This chain joins TRBV7-2 and TRBJ2-5, with 7 bases that match TRBD2. This CDR3 has 14 residues. V dropped 0 bases and J dropped 5; count of bases not matched to a gene: 3. From germline, CDR1 is SGHTA and CDR2 FQGNSA. CDR3 in amino acids: CASSLAWRGETQYF. Here the CDR3 DNA reads TGTGCCAGCAGCTTAGCTTGGCGGGGGGAGACCCAGTACTTC.

This clonotype was observed many times. The chain combines TRBV7-9 with TRBJ2-1; TRBD1 matches 9 bases. CDR1 is SEHNR, CDR2 FQNEAQ, per germline (reference sequence). The CDR3 sequence is 15 residues long. J lost 6 bases, V lost 4 bases, and 7 bases had no gene match. The CDR3 DNA follows: TGTGCCAGCAGCTCGGGACAGGGAGGGATCAATGAGCAGTTCTTC. It translates to CASSSGQGGINEQFF.

This clonotype was counted a few times. J is TRBJ2-5 and V is TRBV5-6; TRBD1 is a possible D gene (6 bases). Germline V gene lookup returns CDR1 SGHDT and CDR2 YYEEEE. V lost 4 bases and J 1 base, leaving 11 bases between the germline ends. The CDR3 length is 14 residues. The CDR3 reads CASSGAGAQETQYF. In nucleotides, the CDR3 is TGTGCCAGCAGCGGCGCAGGGGCCCAAGAGACCCAGTACTTC.

This clonotype was observed at least ten times. The chain combines TRBV12-5 with TRBJ1-5; D gene ambiguous. The germline V gene has CDR1 LGHNT and CDR2 FRNRAP. The CDR3 sequence is 15 residues long. V dropped 3 bases and J dropped 0 bases, with 9 bases sitting between them. The chain's CDR3 is CASGLNIYSNQPQHF. The CDR3 DNA follows: TGTGCTAGTGGTTTAAACATATATAGCAATCAGCCCCAGCATTTT.

In this sample, this clonotype turned up a few times. The chain links TRBV4-2 to TRBJ2-7; 9 positions agree with TRBD1. Germline V CDR1 and CDR2: LGHNA, YNFKEQ. This CDR3 is built from 16 residues. V lost 1 base to trimming and J lost 4 bases; unmatched junction nucleotides: 8. In nucleotides, the CDR3 is TGTGCCAGCAGCCAAGCCTTGGGACAGGGAACGTACGAGCAGTACTTC. Translation: CASSQALGQGTYEQYF.

The table lists this clonotype with many counts. The J gene is TRBJ2-7, the V gene TRBV5-1; unclear D gene. V lost 4 bases to trimming and J lost 0 bases, with 11 bases between them. The CDR3 loop spans 14 amino acids. CDR1 SGHRS and CDR2 YFSETQ come from the germline V gene. CDR3 protein: CASSPDTFSYEQYF. The CDR3 coding sequence is TGCGCCAGCAGCCCAGACACTTTCTCCTACGAGCAGTACTTC.

This clonotype was seen ten or more times. The chain uses TRBV4-1 and TRBJ2-7; D gene unclear. There are 13 residues in the CDR3. Germline CDR1 reads MGHRA; CDR2 reads YSYEKL. Trimming removed 1 base from V and 2 bases from J, with 6 bases in between. The CDR3 nucleotides read TGCGCCAGCAGCCAAGCCTCGGCCTACGAGCAGTACTTC. Its protein product is CASSQASAYEQYF.

V usage is TRBV28 and J usage is TRBJ2-7; 7 nucleotides match TRBD1. Germline V gene sequence: CDR1 MDHEN, CDR2 SYDVKM. The CDR3 spans 14 residues. V lost 7 bases, J lost 7 bases, and 13 bases stayed unmatched. The CDR3 loop reads CASKTSRQGREQYF. The CDR3 DNA reads TGTGCCAGCAAAACCTCTAGACAGGGAAGAGAGCAGTACTTC.

The V and J genes are TRBV7-2 and TRBJ2-5, with a weak D call TRBD1 (5 bases). CDR1 is SGHTA and CDR2 is FQGNSA in the germline V gene. Trimming removed 1 base from V and 5 bases from J, with 11 bases in between. The CDR3 sequence is 14 residues long. CDR3 sequence: CASSLGMGLETQYF. The DNA for the CDR3 is TGTGCCAGCAGCTTAGGGATGGGGCTGGAGACCCAGTACTTC.

This clonotype was counted between two and nine times. This chain uses TRBV3-1 with TRBJ1-1, with TRBD1 matching 7 bases. The V gene end was trimmed by 5 bases and the J gene end by 11 bases; junction bases not matched to a gene: 8. Germline values: CDR1 LGHDT, CDR2 YNNKEL (reference sequence). CDR3 length: 12 residues. The CDR3: CASSGDSWLAFF. Written as DNA, the CDR3 is TGTGCCAGCAGCGGGGACAGTTGGTTGGCTTTCTTT.

The chain combines TRBV12-3 or TRBV12-4 with TRBJ1-2; TRBD1 might be the D (5 bases). This CDR3 spans 16 amino acids. V lost 5 bases to trimming and J lost 7 bases, with 23 bases between them. CDR3 loop: CASSAGGLGDIGGYTF. The CDR3 DNA is TGTGCCAGCAGTGCCGGCGGTTTGGGGGATATAGGTGGCTACACCTTC.

The J gene is TRBJ2-5, the V gene TRBV20-1; 7 positions agree with TRBD1. Germline V gene data show CDR1 as DFQATT and CDR2 as SNEGSKA (reference sequence). This CDR3 has 12 amino acids. Trimming took 6 bases from V and 13 from J; bases not matched to a gene: 14. The CDR3 DNA is TGCAGTGCCACCAAAAAGTCGGGACAGACGTACTTC. It encodes CSATKKSGQTYF.

There are a few counts of this clonotype. The J gene is TRBJ2-7, the V gene TRBV20-1; 8 nucleotides align to TRBD2. In germline, CDR1 is DFQATT, CDR2 SNEGSKA (reference sequence). This CDR3 is built from 12 residues. With 3 bases clipped from V and 6 bases from J, the junction kept 4 bases outside the gene matches. Here the CDR3 DNA reads TGCAGTGCTAGCCCGGGGGGGCCCGAGCAGTACTTC. It specifies CSASPGGPEQYF.

This clonotype was detected ten times or more. The rearrangement uses TRBV20-1 and TRBJ2-5; 8 bases map to TRBD2. In germline, CDR1 is DFQATT, CDR2 SNEGSKA (reference sequence). The J segment lost 4 bases and the V segment lost 0 bases, leaving 7 bases of the junction unmatched. This CDR3 is built from 15 residues. CDR3 amino acids: CSARDSREGAETQYF. DNA of the CDR3: TGCAGTGCTAGAGATTCTCGGGAGGGAGCAGAGACCCAGTACTTC.

At least ten counts were recorded for this clonotype. The rearrangement links TRBV5-1 to TRBJ1-1, with a possible D match to TRBD1 (6 bases). The CDR3 covers 12 residues. Trimming took 4 bases from V and 7 from J, leaving 11 bases between them. Germline CDR1 SGHRS, CDR2 YFSETQ. CDR3 DNA sequence: TGCGCCAGCAGCCCTGACAGGATTGAAGCTTTCTTT. Translating it yields CASSPDRIEAFF.

This clonotype showed up many times. CDR3 nucleotides: TGCAGCGCTGGGGAGCCTAGCGGGGCCCCGGGTGAGCAGTTCTTC. This translates into CSAGEPSGAPGEQFF. The chain recombines TRBV29-1 with TRBJ2-1, with 9 bases that match TRBD2. This CDR3 region has 15 residues. The J segment lost 9 bases and the V segment lost 7 bases, leaving 16 bases of the junction unmatched. Per the germline V gene, CDR1 is SQVTM and CDR2 is ANQGSEA.

The chain has TRBV29-1 and TRBJ2-7; tentative D call: TRBD1 (6 bases). Germline assignment: CDR1 SQVTM and CDR2 ANQGSEA. The CDR3 contains 13 residues. V shed 2 bases and J shed 5 bases, with 13 bases lying between them. The CDR3 nucleotides read TGCAGCGTTGAACGGGTCAGGGGAGACGAGCAGTACTTC. Translation gives CSVERVRGDEQYF.